Below are 14 T cell receptor beta chains sequenced from a single sample in a study of blood T cells in healthy people across ages. Alongside a J-beta primer mix, a sample-barcoded 5' primer served in a second PCR lasting about 7 to 12 cycles. TCRdb reanalysed the 5' RACE reads using MiXCR and keeps one entry per CDR3 protein. The repertoire holds about 1.4 million distinct CDR3 sequences, with approximately 63% as singletons. The sequenced sample consisted of blood. All receptors derive from a man aged 18-30 years in good health.

The genes are TRBV14 and TRBJ2-7; 7 bases fit TRBD2. Germline V gene lookup returns CDR1 SGHDN and CDR2 FVKESK. The CDR3 covers 13 residues. V shed 1 base and J 9 bases; nucleotides not matched to a gene: 6. CDR3 sequence: CASSQGTRILQYF. The CDR3 DNA follows: TGTGCCAGCAGCCAAGGGACTAGAATTTTGCAGTACTTC. Together with reference TRBV14 and TRBJ2-7, the CDR3 gives the full variable domain: EAGVTQFPSHSVIEKGQTVTLRCDPISGHDNLYWYRRVMGKEIKFLLHFVKESKQDESGMPNNRFLAERTGGTYSTLKVQPAELEDSGVYFCASSQGTRILQYFGPGTRLTVT.

This clonotype occurred a few times. The chain couples TRBV29-1 to TRBJ2-7; 10 bases line up with TRBD1. Germline lookup yields CDR1 SQVTM and CDR2 ANQGSEA. The CDR3 has 13 amino acids. V shed 5 bases and J 6 bases; nucleotides not matched to a gene: 7. The CDR3 sequence: CSVPGTGDAEQYF. The CDR3 DNA reads TGCAGCGTTCCCGGGACAGGGGATGCCGAGCAGTACTTC.

The V gene is TRBV7-9, the J gene TRBJ1-1; 8 positions agree with TRBD1. The CDR3 length is 15 residues. V shed 5 bases and J 7 bases; nucleotides not matched to a gene: 12. CDR1 is SEHNR, CDR2 FQNEAQ, per germline (reference sequence). The CDR3 here is CASSGEDREGFEAFF. In nucleotides, the CDR3 is TGTGCCAGCAGCGGAGAGGACAGGGAAGGGTTTGAAGCTTTCTTT.

The CDR3 region has the DNA TGTGCCAGCAGCGTAACCCGGGGGGGCTACGAGCAGTACTTC. Translation gives CASSVTRGGYEQYF. The chain has TRBV7-2 and TRBJ2-5; TRBD2 aligns across 8 bases. The DNA end is a closer match to TRBJ2-7, so the J assignment may be wrong. This CDR3 has 14 amino acids. In germline, CDR1 is SGHTA, CDR2 FQGNSA.

The rearrangement joins TRBV6-1 to TRBJ1-1; weak D call: TRBD1 (5 bases). Trimming took 3 bases from V and 0 from J, leaving 11 bases between them. This CDR3 has 15 amino acids. The V gene's germline CDR1 is MNHNS and CDR2 SASEGT. Written as DNA, the CDR3 is TGTGCCAGCAGTGAGATGTCAGGGTTGAACACTGAAGCTTTCTTT. Its translation is CASSEMSGLNTEAFF.

This clonotype was detected a few times. CDR3 residues: CASGLNTEAFF. Here the CDR3 DNA reads TGTGCCAGCGGGCTGAACACTGAAGCTTTCTTT. The rearrangement uses TRBV6-6 and TRBJ1-1; D unresolved. This CDR3 has 11 amino acids. Germline lookup yields CDR1 MNHNY and CDR2 SVGAGI (reference sequence). Trimming removed 8 bases from V and 0 bases from J, with 4 bases in between.

This chain connects TRBV6-6 to TRBJ2-5; possible D gene TRBD1, 5 bases. The J call may be in error: the DNA end matches TRBJ2-1 better. Germline V gene lookup returns CDR1 MNHNY and CDR2 SVGAGI (reference sequence). The CDR3 is 11 amino acids. The CDR3 DNA sequence: TGTGCCAGCAGTCCGAGGACAGAGCAGTTCTTC. This gives the protein CASSPRTEQFF.

This clonotype was seen a handful of times. CDR3 sequence: CASSYGSATDTQYF. CDR3 bases: TGTGCCAGCAGTTACGGGTCCGCCACAGATACGCAGTATTTT. The chain employs TRBV6-6 and TRBJ2-3; D is undetermined. The ends were cut back, 2 bases at V and 2 bases at J, with 8 bases in the middle. The germline V gene has CDR1 MNHNY and CDR2 SVGAGI (reference sequence). The length of the CDR3 is 14 residues.

The V gene is TRBV15, the J gene TRBJ1-5; perhaps TRBD1 as D (6 bases). The germline V and J ends were trimmed by 1 base and 5 bases, with 6 bases remaining between them. This CDR3 has 13 residues. Germline CDR1 is LNHNV and CDR2 is YYDKDF (reference sequence). CDR3 sequence (DNA): TGTGCCACCAGCAGAGGACAGGATCAGCCCCAGCATTTT. It is translated as CATSRGQDQPQHF.

This sequence joins TRBV9 and TRBJ2-7; 9 bases are a match to TRBD1. The end of the DNA fits TRBJ2-5 better, so the J call may be wrong. Germline V gene data show CDR1 as SGDLS and CDR2 as YYNGEE. The CDR3 consists of 17 residues. CDR3 DNA: TGTGCCAGCAGCGCGACAGGGGGAGTGACCCAGCAAGAGACCCAGTACTTC. Protein product: CASSATGGVTQQETQYF.

This clonotype was counted a few times. The chain uses TRBV4-1 and TRBJ2-1; 12 bases match TRBD2. The junction had 0 bases not matched to a gene; V was cut back by 3 bases and J by 0 bases. From germline, CDR1 is MGHRA and CDR2 YSYEKL. This CDR3 has 16 amino acids. CDR3 residues: CASSQTSGGSYNEQFF. The CDR3 DNA reads TGCGCCAGCAGCCAGACTAGCGGGGGCTCCTACAATGAGCAGTTCTTC.

This sequence joins TRBV5-5 and TRBJ1-2, with D uncertain. The CDR3 runs to 14 residues. Trimming pared 4 bases from V and 4 bases from J, leaving 14 bases between. Germline V gene sequence: CDR1 SGHKS, CDR2 YYEKEE (reference sequence). CDR3 sequence (DNA): TGTGCCAGCAGCCCTACTGACATGATCTATGGCTACACCTTC. Translation gives CASSPTDMIYGYTF.

The rearrangement joins TRBV28 to TRBJ1-6; D gene unclear. CDR1 is MDHEN and CDR2 is SYDVKM in the germline V gene. V gave up 5 bases and J gave up 9 bases, with 8 bases separating them. The CDR3 runs 12 residues. This CDR3 is CASSGFSSPLHF. CDR3 nucleotide sequence: TGTGCCAGCAGTGGGTTCAGTTCACCCCTCCACTTT.

In its sample, this clonotype was seen a few times. This chain joins TRBV27 and TRBJ2-7, with D perhaps matching TRBD1 (6 bases). This CDR3 contains 13 residues. Germline CDR1 and CDR2: MNHEY and SMNVEV (reference sequence). V was pared by 1 base and J by 6 bases, with 10 bases between. CDR3 nucleotide sequence: TGTGCCAGCAGTTTATTAACAGGGCTCGAGCAGTACTTC. Its translation: CASSLLTGLEQYF.